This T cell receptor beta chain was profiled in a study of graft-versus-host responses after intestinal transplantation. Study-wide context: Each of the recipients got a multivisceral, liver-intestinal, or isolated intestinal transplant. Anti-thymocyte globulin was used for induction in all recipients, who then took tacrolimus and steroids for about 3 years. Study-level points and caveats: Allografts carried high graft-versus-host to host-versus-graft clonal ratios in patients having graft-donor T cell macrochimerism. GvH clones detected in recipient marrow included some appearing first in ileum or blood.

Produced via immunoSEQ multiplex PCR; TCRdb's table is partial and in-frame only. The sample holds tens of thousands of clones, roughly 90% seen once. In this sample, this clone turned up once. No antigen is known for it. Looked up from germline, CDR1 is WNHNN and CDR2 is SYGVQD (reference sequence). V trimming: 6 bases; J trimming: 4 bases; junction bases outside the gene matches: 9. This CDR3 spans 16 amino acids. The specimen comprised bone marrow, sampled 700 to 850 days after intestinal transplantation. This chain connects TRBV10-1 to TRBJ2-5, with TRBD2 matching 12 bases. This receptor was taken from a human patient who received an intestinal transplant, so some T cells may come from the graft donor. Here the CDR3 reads CASSDRTSGIRETQYF. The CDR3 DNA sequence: TGCGCCAGCAGCGACAGGACTAGCGGGATCCGAGAGACCCAGTACTTC.